This passage covers 2 T cell receptor beta chains from one sample sequenced in a study of shared clonotypes between healthy human individuals. The repertoire was sequenced with immunoSEQ multiplex PCR; TCRdb's copy has only in-frame clones and lacks some. The table lists around 1,100,000 clones, 70% to 80% of them singletons, with roughly 0.82% in the top ten. Input material: memory CD4+ T cells from PBMCs. The sample's subset: CD45RA-negative fraction. Every receptor here comes from a man aged 18 to 30 in good health. Some clones in this sample may be carry-over from other donors' samples.

The chain is built from TRBV9 and TRBJ2-3, with 7 bases aligning to TRBD2. Trimming took 0 bases from V and 4 from J; bases not matched to a gene: 5. The CDR3 covers 15 residues. From germline, CDR1 is SGDLS and CDR2 YYNGEE. The CDR3 DNA follows: TGTGCCAGCAGCGTAGGGACTAGTAAGGCAGATACGCAGTATTTT. Amino acid sequence: CASSVGTSKADTQYF.

The chain links TRBV5-3 to TRBJ2-4; a weak D match, TRBD2 (6 bases). TRBV5-3 is assigned to the ORF class and has an uncertain function. CDR3 size: 15 residues. Trimming left V 3 bases short and J 1 base short, with 11 bases between. CDR3 coding DNA: TGTGCCAGAAGCTGGCCCCGGGGGGCCAAAAACATTCAGTACTTC. Amino acids: CARSWPRGAKNIQYF.